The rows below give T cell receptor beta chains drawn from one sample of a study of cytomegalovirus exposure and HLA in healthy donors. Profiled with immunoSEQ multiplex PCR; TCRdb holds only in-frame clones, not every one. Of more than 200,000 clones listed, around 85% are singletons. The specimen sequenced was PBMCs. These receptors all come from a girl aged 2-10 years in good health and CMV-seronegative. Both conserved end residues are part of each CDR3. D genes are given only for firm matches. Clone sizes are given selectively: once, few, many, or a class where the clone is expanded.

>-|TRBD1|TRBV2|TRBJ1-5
TGTGCCAGCACCGGACAGGATATGTCGGGCAATCAGCCCCAGCATTTT
CASTGQDMSGNQPQHF
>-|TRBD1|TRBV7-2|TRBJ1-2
TGTGCCAGCAGCTTCGGGGGACAGGACTATGGCTACACCTTC
CASSFGGQDYGYTF
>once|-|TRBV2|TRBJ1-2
TGTGCCAGCAGTGAAATCGCAGGGCTCTATGGCTACACCTTC
CASSEIAGLYGYTF
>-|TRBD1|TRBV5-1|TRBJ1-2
TGCGCCAGCAGCGATGGACAGGAAAACTATGGCTACACCTTC
CASSDGQENYGYTF
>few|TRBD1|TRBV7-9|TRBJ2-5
TGTGCCAGCAGCCGGACAGGTGTCCAAGAGACCCAGTACTTC
CASSRTGVQETQYF
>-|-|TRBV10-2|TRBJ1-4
TGCGCCAGCAGTGAGAGGAGGCTTAATGAAAAACTGTTTTTT
CASSERRLNEKLFF
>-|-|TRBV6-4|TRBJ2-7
TGTGCCAGCAGTACATCCGGCACTAGTTCCTACGAGCAGTACTTC
CASSTSGTSSYEQYF
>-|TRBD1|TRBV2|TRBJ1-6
TGTGCCAGCAGTGAACGGGGACAGAATTCACCCCTCCACTTT
CASSERGQNSPLHF
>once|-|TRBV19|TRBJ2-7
TGTGCCAGTAGCGTCGGGGATACCTACGAGCAGTACTTC
CASSVGDTYEQYF
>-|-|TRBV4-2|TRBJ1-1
TGTGCCAGCAGCCCCCGAGGCAGTAGGCCTGAAGCTTTCTTT
CASSPRGSRPEAFF
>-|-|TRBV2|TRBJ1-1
TGTGCCAGCAGTGAAGGGGGGGATCCTGAAGCTTTCTTT
CASSEGGDPEAFF
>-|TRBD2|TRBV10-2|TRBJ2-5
TGCGCCAGCGCCCCCCCGGGTAGCGGGGTACAAGAGACCCAGTACTTC
CASAPPGSGVQETQYF
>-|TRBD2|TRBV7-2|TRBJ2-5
TGTGCCAAGCGGGGAAAAGAGACCCAGTACTTC
CAKRGKETQYF
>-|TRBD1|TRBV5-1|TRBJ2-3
TGCGCCAGCAGCGGTGGACAGGGGGTAGATACGCAGTATTTT
CASSGGQGVDTQYF
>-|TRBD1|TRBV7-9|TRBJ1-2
TGTGCCAGCAGCCCAATGGGGACAGATGGCTACACCTTC
CASSPMGTDGYTF
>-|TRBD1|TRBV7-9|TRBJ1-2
TGTGCCAGCAGCGTTACAGGGGGGGCTAACTATGGCTACACCTTC
CASSVTGGANYGYTF
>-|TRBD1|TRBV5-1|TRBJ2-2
TGCGCCAGCAGAGCTACTGGGACAGGGGCCTCCGGCGGGGAGCTGTTTTTT
CASRATGTGASGGELFF
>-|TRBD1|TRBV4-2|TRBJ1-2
TGTGCCAGCAGATCCGGGACAGGGGGCTCGGGCTATGGCTACACCTTC
CASRSGTGGSGYGYTF
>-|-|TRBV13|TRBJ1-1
TGTGCCAGCAGCCCTAAGTTCGTAGCAGGGCGGGGCACTGAAGCTTTCTTT
CASSPKFVAGRGTEAFF
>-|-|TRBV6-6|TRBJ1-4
TGTGCCAGCAACTTCAAAGGTGGCGGAGTTAATGAAAAACTGTTTTTT
CASNFKGGGVNEKLFF
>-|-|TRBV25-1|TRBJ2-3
TGTGCCAGCTCGAGCGGGTCACCGGGGGATACGCAGTATTTT
CASSSGSPGDTQYF
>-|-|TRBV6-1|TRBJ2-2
TGTGCCAGCAGTCTTCCGGGAGCCGGGGAGCTGTTTTTT
CASSLPGAGELFF
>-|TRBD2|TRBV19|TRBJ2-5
TGTGCCAGTAGTATCCGGGCGGGGGGTGTAGAGACCCAGTACTTC
CASSIRAGGVETQYF
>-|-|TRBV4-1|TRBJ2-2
TGCGCCAGCAGCCAAGATTCGGCTAGCCGGGGGGAGCTGTTTTTT
CASSQDSASRGELFF
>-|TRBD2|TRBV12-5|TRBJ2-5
TGTGCTAGTGGTTTGAGCGTAGTGACTAGCGGGAGAAGCGAGACCCAGTACTTC
CASGLSVVTSGRSETQYF
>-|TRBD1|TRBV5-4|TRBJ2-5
TGTGCCAGCAGCTTGGGACAGGGGGCGGGAGAGACCCAGTACTTC
CASSLGQGAGETQYF